What follows are 23 T cell receptor beta chains derived from one specimen sequenced in a study of cytomegalovirus exposure and HLA in healthy donors. 13 Jbeta primers and 60 Vbeta primers were used for the PCR. Some clones are missing from TCRdb's copy, which holds only in-frame ones; the method was immunoSEQ multiplex PCR. The sample has approximately 140,000 clones, approximately 80% seen once. Specimen: PBMCs. The receptors shown here come from a woman aged 35 to 49 in good health and CMV-seronegative.

This sequence joins TRBV7-2 and TRBJ2-5, with 12 bases identical to TRBD2. This CDR3 is built from 14 residues. V trimming: 3 bases; J trimming: 4 bases; junction bases outside the gene matches: 0. From germline, CDR1 is SGHTA and CDR2 FQGNSA. The CDR3 nucleotides read TGTGCCAGCAGCTTGGGACTAGCGGGAGAGACCCAGTACTTC. This sequence encodes CASSLGLAGETQYF.

The chain employs TRBV7-2 and TRBJ2-5; 7 nucleotides agree with TRBD1. V gave up 4 bases and J gave up 5 bases; unmatched junction bases: 7. The CDR3 length is 14 residues. The germline V gene encodes CDR1 SGHTA and CDR2 FQGNSA. The CDR3: CASSSPTGSETQYF. The DNA of the CDR3 is TGTGCCAGCAGCTCGCCGACAGGGTCGGAGACCCAGTACTTC.

The genes are TRBV6-5 and TRBJ1-5; no firm D call. V lost 3 bases and J 7 bases, leaving 13 bases between the germline ends. This CDR3 contains 14 residues. Germline V gene data show CDR1 as MNHEY and CDR2 as SVGAGI. CDR3: CASSYLAGRQPQHF. CDR3 DNA sequence: TGTGCCAGCAGTTATTTGGCAGGTCGCCAGCCCCAGCATTTT.

The rearrangement links TRBV28 to TRBJ2-2; 7 bases map to TRBD2. J was trimmed by 0 bases and V by 11 bases; bases with no gene match: 3. CDR1 is MDHEN and CDR2 is SYDVKM in the germline V gene. This CDR3 contains 13 residues. The CDR3 nucleotides are TGTGCCGGAGCGGGATCGAACACCGGGGAGCTGTTTTTT. Protein product: CAGAGSNTGELFF.

The chain has TRBV27 and TRBJ2-1, with a weak D call TRBD2 (6 bases). The V end was cut by 6 bases, the J end by 5 bases, with 17 bases between. Germline V gene sequence: CDR1 MNHEY, CDR2 SMNVEV (reference sequence). CDR3 length equals 15 residues. CDR3 amino acids: CASRPTSPLNNEQFF. The CDR3 DNA follows: TGTGCCAGCAGGCCAACTAGCCCCTTAAACAATGAGCAGTTCTTC.

V gene TRBV2 combines with J gene TRBJ1-5; D is possibly TRBD1 (5 bases). The CDR3 length is 13 residues. Deletions cut 7 bases from V and 1 base from J, with 8 bases between. Germline V gene lookup returns CDR1 SNHLY and CDR2 FYNNEI. The CDR3 DNA sequence: TGTGCCAGCAATAAGGGGAGCAATCAGCCCCAGCATTTT. It codes for CASNKGSNQPQHF.

The gene calls are TRBV13 and TRBJ2-3; 7 bases are a match to TRBD1. V lost 3 bases and J lost 9; bases outside the gene matches: 12. Germline-derived CDR1 and CDR2 are PRHDT and FYEKMQ (reference sequence). The CDR3 runs to 15 residues. CDR3 amino acids: CASSFSSINRGTQYF. The CDR3 coding sequence is TGTGCCAGCAGCTTCTCTAGTATAAACAGGGGAACGCAGTATTTT.

The chain combines TRBV5-1 with TRBJ2-7; D may be TRBD2 (6 bases). Looked up from germline, CDR1 is SGHRS and CDR2 is YFSETQ. The CDR3 totals 12 residues. Trimming cost V 6 bases and J 5 bases, with 12 bases left between them. CDR3 residues: CASTGLSDEQYF. The CDR3, as DNA: TGCGCCAGCACCGGACTATCTGACGAGCAGTACTTC. Combining the CDR3 with reference TRBV5-1 and TRBJ2-7 gives the whole variable domain KAGVTQTPRYLIKTRGQQVTLSCSPISGHRSVSWYQQTPGQGLQFLFEYFSETQRNKGNFPGRFSGRQFSNSRSEMNVSTLELGDSALYLCASTGLSDEQYFGPGTRLTVT.

Comment on this clone: An end of the junction differs from the germline gene, which may be a read error. Other DNA sequences in the sample encode the same CDR3. The chain combines TRBV28 with TRBJ1-3; 8 nucleotides match TRBD1. CDR1 MDHEN and CDR2 SYDVKM come from the germline V gene. This CDR3 spans 15 amino acids. The CDR3 is CVSSLDRVSGNTIYF. The CDR3 nucleotides read TGTGTCAGCAGTTTGGACAGGGTTTCTGGAAACACCATATATTTT.

As DNA, the CDR3 is TGTGCCAGCAGCTTAGATAACAATGAGCAGTTCTTC. It yields the protein CASSLDNNEQFF. The chain joins TRBV7-9 to TRBJ2-1; no clear D gene. The CDR3 runs to 12 residues. V was shortened by 1 base and J by 5 bases, with 3 bases between the two germline ends. Germline values: CDR1 SEHNR, CDR2 FQNEAQ (reference sequence).

This clone came up a few times. V usage is TRBV5-8 and J usage is TRBJ1-4; 8 nucleotides align to TRBD1. The CDR3 sequence is 17 residues long. The germline V gene has CDR1 SGHTS and CDR2 YDEGEE. The V segment lost 0 bases and the J segment 6 bases; nucleotides outside the gene matches: 10. The CDR3 DNA follows: TGTGCCAGCAGCTTGGCCGGGACAGGAATTAGGCATGAAAAACTGTTTTTT. Translating it yields CASSLAGTGIRHEKLFF.

V gene TRBV7-9 combines with J gene TRBJ2-3; D might be TRBD2 (5 bases). The ends were cut back, 0 bases at V and 0 bases at J, with 13 bases in the middle. Germline-derived CDR1 and CDR2 are SEHNR and FQNEAQ (reference sequence). This CDR3 is 17 amino acids long. In DNA form, the CDR3 reads TGTGCCAGCAGCTTAGCCCGTCTAGCAGCCAGCACAGATACGCAGTATTTT. It encodes CASSLARLAASTDTQYF.

Written as DNA, the CDR3 is TGTGCCAGCAGCCAACTAGCGGCCCTTGGCAATGAGCAGTTCTTC. It is translated as CASSQLAALGNEQFF. The chain uses TRBV14 and TRBJ2-1; 7 bases match TRBD2. The CDR3 has 15 amino acids. V lost 2 bases, J lost 6 bases, and 7 bases stayed unmatched. Per germline, CDR1 SGHDN and CDR2 FVKESK. Full variable domain (outside the CDR3, taken from reference TRBV14 and TRBJ2-1): EAGVTQFPSHSVIEKGQTVTLRCDPISGHDNLYWYRRVMGKEIKFLLHFVKESKQDESGMPNNRFLAERTGGTYSTLKVQPAELEDSGVYFCASSQLAALGNEQFFGPGTRLTVL.

This clone appeared once. The CDR3 DNA reads as TGCAGCGTTGAAGACCCGGGACTTGTAACCGGGGAGCTGTTTTTT. Its protein is CSVEDPGLVTGELFF. The chain uses TRBV29-1 and TRBJ2-2; tentatively, D is TRBD2 (6 bases). This CDR3 has 15 residues. Germline values: CDR1 SQVTM, CDR2 ANQGSEA. Trimming shortened V by 0 bases and J by 5 bases, and 13 bases separated the two germline ends.

This clone has more than one count but fewer than ten. The CDR3 DNA is TGTGCCAGCAGGGAATGGGACTTTCCGACCTACGAGCAGTACTTC. Amino acids: CASREWDFPTYEQYF. This chain joins TRBV6-1 and TRBJ2-7; perhaps TRBD2 as D (6 bases). This CDR3 is 15 amino acids long. CDR1 is MNHNS, CDR2 SASEGT, per germline. V dropped 6 bases and J dropped 2 bases, with 17 bases sitting between them.

The V gene is TRBV7-7, the J gene TRBJ2-3; TRBD1 is a possible D gene (6 bases). The ends were cut back, 3 bases at V and 5 bases at J, with 18 bases in the middle. Germline lookup yields CDR1 SSHAT and CDR2 FNYEAQ (reference sequence). CDR3 length: 16 residues. The CDR3 DNA follows: TGTGCCAGCAGCTTGGGGTATACGAGGGGGTTAGATACGCAGTATTTT. Its translation: CASSLGYTRGLDTQYF.

The chain combines TRBV19 with TRBJ2-1, with D possibly TRBD1 on 5 matching bases. This CDR3 is 16 amino acids long. Trimming left V 5 bases short and J 0 bases short, with 14 bases between. Germline-derived CDR1 and CDR2 are LNHDA and SQIVND (reference sequence). CDR3 sequence: CASSWGGPSSYNEQFF. Written as DNA, the CDR3 is TGTGCCAGTAGTTGGGGCGGCCCGAGCTCCTACAATGAGCAGTTCTTC.

The gene calls are TRBV4-3 and TRBJ2-7; D gene uncertain. This CDR3 is 14 amino acids long. In germline, CDR1 is LGHNA, CDR2 YSLEER. V gave up 1 base and J gave up 1 base, with 8 bases separating them. The CDR3 DNA follows: TGCGCCAGCAGCCAAGGTGTAGTTTCCTACGAGCAGTACTTC. Its translation: CASSQGVVSYEQYF.

The CDR3 sequence is CAISGGRDYEQYF. CDR3 DNA: TGTGCCATCTCAGGCGGCAGGGACTACGAGCAGTACTTC. The rearrangement links TRBV10-3 to TRBJ2-7, with a tentative D call TRBD1 (5 bases). The V end lost 8 bases, the J end lost 3 bases, and 14 bases lay between the germline ends. This CDR3 spans 13 amino acids. From germline, CDR1 is ENHRY and CDR2 SYGVKD.

This sequence joins TRBV28 and TRBJ2-7; D not certain. CDR1 is MDHEN, CDR2 SYDVKM, per germline. The CDR3 is made up of 13 amino acids. Trimming cost V 6 bases and J 2 bases, with 11 bases left between them. This CDR3 reads CASSHPTTYEQYF. CDR3 coding DNA: TGTGCCAGCAGCCATCCCACAACCTACGAGCAGTACTTC.

The chain recombines TRBV5-1 with TRBJ2-4; D gene unclear. Germline values: CDR1 SGHRS, CDR2 YFSETQ. Trimming took 2 bases from V and 0 from J, leaving 6 bases between them. There are 14 residues in the CDR3. The CDR3 coding sequence is TGCGCCAGCAGCTTCGAGTTAGCCAAAAACATTCAGTACTTC. Protein sequence: CASSFELAKNIQYF.

This clone was observed once. The rearrangement joins TRBV7-3 to TRBJ2-3; D gene uncertain. Germline V gives CDR1 SGHTA, CDR2 FQGTGA. This CDR3 has 13 residues. Trimming left V 0 bases short and J 6 bases short, with 7 bases between. This chain's CDR3 is CASSLTQRDTQYF. The CDR3 region has the DNA TGTGCCAGCAGCTTAACCCAGAGGGATACGCAGTATTTT.

This chain links TRBV6-1 with TRBJ2-3, with 7 bases aligning to TRBD1. CDR3 length: 14 residues. Trimming took 4 bases from V and 1 from J; bases not matched to a gene: 2. Germline CDR1 is MNHNS and CDR2 is SASEGT. Here the CDR3 reads CASSGQGGTDTQYF. In DNA, the CDR3 is TGTGCCAGCAGTGGACAGGGAGGCACAGATACGCAGTATTTT.